The sequence of this T cell receptor (beta chain) was determined in a study of Ad26.COV2.S vaccination and SARS-CoV-2 variants. As for the study in general: In the COV1001 trial, the donor was in the Ad26.COV2.S arm. Once, or twice with 56 days between doses, Ad26.COV2.S was given intramuscularly.

Treatment given: some 20 received Ad26.COV2.S at low or high dose, single or two shots; roughly five received placebo; per-sample allocation not given. The investigators took samples on day 63 after the first vaccine or placebo injection. Adults aged 18-55 years in Boston included the donor. Libraries were prepared by immunoSEQ multiplex PCR; TCRdb keeps only in-frame clonotypes and omits some of them. This table has about 480,000 clones, approximately 90% appearing once. Remarks on this clone: Antigen unknown.

General study findings and limits: Ad26.COV2.S recipients had broader spike-specific TCRs (P = 0.0014).

The specimen comprised peripheral blood, sampled in a trial of Ad26.COV2.S vaccine versus placebo. This TCR was recovered from a person aged 18-60 years who received the Ad26.COV2.S COVID-19 vaccine or a placebo.

DNA for the CDR3: TGTGCCAGTAGTGGGTCTAGCGGGAACCCTAGCACAGATACGCAGTATTTT. It translates to CASSGSSGNPSTDTQYF. The chain is built from TRBV19 and TRBJ2-3, with 9 bases matching TRBD2. Germline V gives CDR1 LNHDA, CDR2 SQIVND (reference sequence). V dropped 5 bases and J dropped 0; count of bases not matched to a gene: 9. The CDR3 consists of 17 residues.